This T cell receptor (beta chain) was captured in a study of CD8 T cells in ankylosing spondylitis. Findings of the study overall: For ankylosing spondylitis blood, a TCR beta motif of 7 or 8 highly homologous variants appeared characteristic.

TCRdb used MiXCR to reprocess the 5' RACE reads, holding one entry per CDR3 protein. The data hold 500,000 to 550,000 distinct CDR3 sequences, with over 9.5% observed a single time. V shed 3 bases and J 3 bases; nucleotides not matched to a gene: 8. This CDR3 has 16 residues. Germline CDR1 SGHKS, CDR2 YYEKEE (reference sequence). This clonotype showed up just a few times. No antigen is known for it. The clonotype was recovered from a male donor with ankylosing spondylitis. The gene calls are TRBV5-5 and TRBJ1-4; 7 nucleotides agree with TRBD1. The specimen was blood, either unsorted or a sorted T cell fraction (not recorded which). This CDR3 reads CASSSYWGTANEKLFF. CDR3 DNA sequence: TGTGCCAGCAGCTCCTATTGGGGGACAGCTAATGAAAAACTGTTTTTT.